Listed below are T cell receptor beta chains from one sample, sequenced in a study of blood T cells in healthy people across ages. TCRdb passed the 5' RACE reads through MiXCR, listing each CDR3 protein once. The repertoire holds some 1.5 million distinct CDR3 sequences, with approximately 43% as singletons. Sequenced input: blood. The receptor set was obtained from a young woman in good health. Each CDR3 is given with its conserved first and last residue. The D gene is left open where the match is weak. Some rows have no size entry. The others give once, few or many, or a class for an expanded clone.

D,size,J,V,CDR3,DNA
-,-,TRBJ1-4,TRBV10-3,CAIQDRVNEKLFF,TGTGCCATCCAAGACAGAGTTAATGAAAAACTGTTTTTT
TRBD1,-,TRBJ1-3,TRBV7-2,CASTPRTGGRVGNTIYF,TGTGCCAGCACCCCTAGGACAGGGGGCCGAGTCGGAAACACCATATATTTT
-,-,TRBJ1-1,TRBV12-3/TRBV12-4,CASSPTPRDEAFF,TGTGCCAGCAGTCCAACCCCCAGGGATGAAGCTTTCTTT
TRBD1,-,TRBJ1-6,TRBV9,CASSASPTGSDSPLHF,TGTGCCAGCAGCGCCAGTCCGACAGGGAGTGATTCACCCCTCCACTTT
TRBD1,few,TRBJ1-1,TRBV3-1,CASSQDYGTEATEAFF,TGTGCCAGCAGCCAAGATTACGGGACAGAAGCCACTGAAGCTTTCTTT
-,-,TRBJ2-6,TRBV27,CASSLGRGDESGANVLTF,TGTGCCAGCAGTTTAGGCCGGGGAGATGAGTCTGGGGCCAACGTCCTGACTTTC
TRBD2,-,TRBJ2-7,TRBV4-3,CASSQVNLAGGPYEQYF,TGCGCCAGCAGCCAAGTCAATCTAGCGGGAGGGCCCTACGAGCAGTACTTC
-,few,TRBJ1-2,TRBV2,CASSEITSYGYTF,TGTGCCAGCAGTGAAATTACTAGCTATGGCTACACCTTC
-,-,TRBJ2-7,TRBV7-2,CASSLASGRSYEQYF,TGTGCCAGCAGCTTAGCTAGCGGACGCTCCTACGAGCAGTACTTC
TRBD1,-,TRBJ1-1,TRBV2,CASSGQGVENTEAFF,TGTGCCAGCAGTGGACAGGGGGTTGAGAACACTGAAGCTTTCTTT
-,-,TRBJ2-2,TRBV20-1,CSAKGGTGELFF,TGCAGTGCTAAGGGGGGAACCGGGGAGCTGTTTTTT
TRBD2,-,TRBJ2-7,TRBV12-3/TRBV12-4,CASSLFAGGSSYNEQYF,TGTGCCAGCAGTTTATTTGCGGGAGGGAGCTCCTACAATGAGCAGTACTTC
-,few,TRBJ2-5,TRBV6-2/TRBV6-3,CASRRSAAEETQYF,TGTGCCAGCAGAAGATCGGCGGCGGAAGAGACCCAGTACTTC
-,-,TRBJ1-1,TRBV14,CASSQGKGRRLNTEAFF,TGTGCCAGCAGCCAGGGTAAGGGCCGGCGGCTGAACACTGAAGCTTTCTTT
-,-,TRBJ1-6,TRBV12-3/TRBV12-4,CASSAKGNSNSPLHF,TGTGCCAGCAGTGCAAAGGGCAATAGTAATTCACCCCTCCACTTT
-,-,TRBJ1-2,TRBV9,CASSAKAGSGYTF,TGTGCCAGCAGCGCTAAGGCTGGGTCTGGCTACACCTTC
TRBD1,few,TRBJ1-4,TRBV7-9,CASGTGDEKLFF,TGTGCCAGCGGGACAGGGGATGAAAAACTGTTTTTT
TRBD2,-,TRBJ2-3,TRBV24-1,CATSDSGGAKDTQYF,TGTGCCACCAGTGATTCCGGGGGGGCCAAAGATACGCAGTATTTT
-,-,TRBJ1-2,TRBV15,CATSRGTAANYGYTF,TGTGCCACCAGCAGAGGGACAGCAGCTAACTATGGCTACACCTTC
-,few,TRBJ2-3,TRBV6-5,CASSLTESQNTDTQYF,TGTGCCAGCAGCCTCACGGAGAGTCAGAACACAGATACGCAGTATTTT
TRBD2,-,TRBJ2-3,TRBV7-2,CASSTQAGAEDTQYF,TGTGCCAGCAGCACGCAAGCGGGAGCGGAAGATACGCAGTATTTT
-,few,TRBJ1-1,TRBV7-9,CASSLIYSNTEAFF,TGTGCCAGCAGCCTCATCTACTCGAACACTGAAGCTTTCTTT
-,-,TRBJ2-1,TRBV7-2,CASSSDSLGTYEQFF,TGTGCCAGCAGCTCAGACAGCTTAGGGACCTACGAGCAGTTCTTC
-,-,TRBJ1-4,TRBV15,CATSRDLATNEKLFF,TGTGCCACCAGCAGAGATTTGGCAACTAATGAAAAACTGTTTTTT
TRBD1,few,TRBJ2-1,TRBV24-1,CATSDTGTASINEQFF,TGTGCCACCAGTGACACCGGGACAGCCTCTATCAATGAGCAGTTCTTC
TRBD2,-,TRBJ2-3,TRBV6-2/TRBV6-3,CASSKPPGLAGDYADTQYF,TGTGCCAGCAGTAAACCCCCGGGACTAGCGGGAGACTACGCAGATACGCAGTATTTT
TRBD2,-,TRBJ2-5,TRBV7-2,CASSLLASGNQETQYF,TGTGCCAGCAGCTTATTGGCTAGCGGTAACCAAGAGACCCAGTACTTC
-,-,TRBJ2-3,TRBV24-1,CATGERDTQYF,TGTGCCACCGGTGAACGGGATACGCAGTATTTT
-,-,TRBJ2-1,TRBV7-8,CASSFSFDAAYNEQFF,TGTGCCAGCAGCTTTTCATTCGACGCAGCCTACAATGAGCAGTTCTTC
-,-,TRBJ2-5,TRBV15,CATSRDYGPGVETQYF,TGTGCCACCAGCAGAGATTATGGACCAGGCGTAGAGACCCAGTACTTC
-,-,TRBJ2-2,TRBV7-3,CASSPPGVDTGELFF,TGTGCCAGCAGCCCCCCCGGAGTGGACACCGGGGAGCTGTTTTTT
-,-,TRBJ2-7,TRBV7-9,CASSVSDSSYEQYF,TGTGCCAGCAGCGTTTCGGATAGCTCCTACGAGCAGTACTTC
-,-,TRBJ2-1,TRBV18,CASSQGSGYSEQFF,TGTGCCAGCTCACAGGGATCGGGGTACAGTGAGCAGTTCTTC
-,-,TRBJ2-1,TRBV6-1,CASSEAASGPYNEQFF,TGTGCCAGCAGTGAAGCGGCCTCGGGGCCGTACAATGAGCAGTTCTTC
-,-,TRBJ2-1,TRBV27,CASSFSARTYNEQFF,TGTGCCAGCAGTTTTAGCGCTCGGACCTACAATGAGCAGTTCTTC
TRBD1,few,TRBJ1-1,TRBV14,CASSQDGQGAATEAFF,TGTGCCAGCAGCCAAGATGGACAGGGGGCTGCTACTGAAGCTTTCTTT
TRBD2,-,TRBJ2-3,TRBV29-1,CSVTPGLAGTDTQYF,TGCAGCGTCACTCCGGGACTAGCGGGTACAGATACGCAGTATTTT
-,-,TRBJ2-7,TRBV7-7,CASSFHPGASSYGQYF,TGTGCTAGCAGTTTTCACCCGGGGGCTAGCTCCTACGGGCAGTACTTC
TRBD1,-,TRBJ1-6,TRBV6-6,CASSYTGTGDNSPLHF,TGTGCCAGCAGTTACACAGGGACAGGGGACAATTCACCCCTCCACTTT
-,-,TRBJ2-3,TRBV12-3/TRBV12-4,CASSTHRGRADAQYF,TGTGCCAGCAGTACTCATCGGGGGCGCGCAGATGCGCAGTATTTT
TRBD2,many,TRBJ2-1,TRBV20-1,CSAQTSGDYNEQFF,TGCAGTGCTCAGACTAGCGGGGACTACAATGAGCAGTTCTTC
TRBD1,few,TRBJ2-1,TRBV28,CASRYGTGVTNEQFF,TGTGCCAGCAGGTACGGGACAGGGGTTACAAATGAGCAGTTCTTC
-,-,TRBJ2-4,TRBV7-9,CASSLEIRAGKNIQYF,TGTGCCAGCAGCTTAGAGATCAGGGCGGGCAAAAACATTCAGTACTTC
-,few,TRBJ2-1,TRBV12-3/TRBV12-4,CASSRNKGGSSYNEQFF,TGTGCCAGCAGTAGAAATAAGGGGGGGAGCTCCTACAATGAGCAGTTCTTC
TRBD2,-,TRBJ2-1,TRBV19,CASRPYRGGNEQFF,TGTGCCAGTAGACCCTATCGGGGGGGAAATGAGCAGTTCTTC
TRBD1,-,TRBJ1-1,TRBV12-3/TRBV12-4,CASSQDRGGAFF,TGTGCCAGCAGTCAGGACAGGGGCGGAGCTTTCTTT